This T cell receptor beta chain was profiled in a study of CD8 T cells in Susac syndrome. RNA totalling roughly 0.5 to 1 ug underwent reverse transcription with random hexamers. The amplification used immunoSEQ multiplex PCR on TCR beta CDR3; it spanned 54 Vbeta and 13 Jbeta. TCRdb redid the calling of the immunoSEQ multiplex PCR reads with MiXCR, one entry per CDR3 protein. The data show 250,000 to 350,000 distinct CDR3 sequences, around 90% seen once. Germline V CDR1 and CDR2: LNHNV, YYDKDF (reference sequence). V was pared by 2 bases and J by 3 bases, with 14 bases between. The CDR3 spans 16 residues.

The material sequenced was CD4+ T cells from PBMCs. The receptor comes from a human donor with multiple sclerosis. This chain uses TRBV15 with TRBJ1-3; possibly TRBD1 for D (5 bases). CDR3 coding DNA: TGTGCCACCAGCAGATTGACAGCCACCTATGGAAACACCATATATTTT. Translated, it gives CATSRLTATYGNTIYF.